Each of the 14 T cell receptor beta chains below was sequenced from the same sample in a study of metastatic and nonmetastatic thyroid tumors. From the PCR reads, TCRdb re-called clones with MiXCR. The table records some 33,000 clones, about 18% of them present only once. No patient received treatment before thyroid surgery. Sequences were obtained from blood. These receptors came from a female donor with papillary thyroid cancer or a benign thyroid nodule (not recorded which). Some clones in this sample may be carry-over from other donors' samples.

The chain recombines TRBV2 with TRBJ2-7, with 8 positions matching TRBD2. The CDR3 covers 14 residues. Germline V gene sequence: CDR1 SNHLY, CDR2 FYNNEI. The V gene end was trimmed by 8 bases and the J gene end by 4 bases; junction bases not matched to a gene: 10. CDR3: CASYQAGVSYEQYF. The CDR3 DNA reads TGTGCCAGCTATCAAGCGGGAGTCTCATACGAGCAGTACTTC.

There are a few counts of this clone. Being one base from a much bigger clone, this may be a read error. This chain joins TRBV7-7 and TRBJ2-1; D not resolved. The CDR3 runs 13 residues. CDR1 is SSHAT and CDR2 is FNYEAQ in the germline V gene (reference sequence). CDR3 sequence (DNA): TGTGCTAGCAGCTCTCTCGAAGCGTATGAGCAGTTCTTC. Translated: CASSSLEAYEQFF.

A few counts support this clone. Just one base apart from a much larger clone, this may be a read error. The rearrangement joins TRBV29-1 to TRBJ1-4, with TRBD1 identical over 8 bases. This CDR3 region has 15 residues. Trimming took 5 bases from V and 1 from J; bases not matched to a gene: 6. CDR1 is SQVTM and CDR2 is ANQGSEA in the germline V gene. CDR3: CSVTDRAVTNEKLFF. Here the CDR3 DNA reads TGCAGCGTTACGGACAGGGCGGTAACTAATGAAAAACTGTTTTTT.

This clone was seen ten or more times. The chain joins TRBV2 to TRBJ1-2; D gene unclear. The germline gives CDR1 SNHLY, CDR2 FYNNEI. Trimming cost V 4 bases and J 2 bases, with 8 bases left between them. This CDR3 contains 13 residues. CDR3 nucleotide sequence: TGTGCCAGCAGTGTTTCCAGGAACTATGGCTACACCTTC. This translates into CASSVSRNYGYTF.

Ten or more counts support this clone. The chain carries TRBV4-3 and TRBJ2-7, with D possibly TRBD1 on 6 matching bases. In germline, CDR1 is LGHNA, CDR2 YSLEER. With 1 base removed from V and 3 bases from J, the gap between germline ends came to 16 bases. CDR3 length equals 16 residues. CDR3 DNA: TGCGCCAGCAGCCAAGGATTGACAGGCGACCACTACGAGCAGTACTTC. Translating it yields CASSQGLTGDHYEQYF.

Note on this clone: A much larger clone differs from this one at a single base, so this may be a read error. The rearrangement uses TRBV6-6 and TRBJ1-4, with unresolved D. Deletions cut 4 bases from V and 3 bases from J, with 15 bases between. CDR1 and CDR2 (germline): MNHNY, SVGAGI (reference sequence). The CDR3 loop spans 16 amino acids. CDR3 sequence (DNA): TGTGCCAGCAGTTCCATGGCGGGTATTGCTAATGAAAAACTGTTTTTT. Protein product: CASSSMAGIANEKLFF.

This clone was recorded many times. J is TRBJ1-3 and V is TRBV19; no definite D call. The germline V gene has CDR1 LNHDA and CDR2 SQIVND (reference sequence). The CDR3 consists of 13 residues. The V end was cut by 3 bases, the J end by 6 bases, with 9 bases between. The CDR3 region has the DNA TGTGCCAGTAGTATGCCCGGCGAAAACACCATATATTTT. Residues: CASSMPGENTIYF.

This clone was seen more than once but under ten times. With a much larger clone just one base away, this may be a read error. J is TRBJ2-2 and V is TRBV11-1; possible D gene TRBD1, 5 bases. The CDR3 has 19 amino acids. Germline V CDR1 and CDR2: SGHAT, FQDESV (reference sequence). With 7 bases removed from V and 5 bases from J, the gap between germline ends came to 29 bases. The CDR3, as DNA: TGTGCCAGCACCCGTTCTCTATGGAGACCAGAGAAGGGGACCGGGGAGCTGTTTTTT. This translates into CASTRSLWRPEKGTGELFF.

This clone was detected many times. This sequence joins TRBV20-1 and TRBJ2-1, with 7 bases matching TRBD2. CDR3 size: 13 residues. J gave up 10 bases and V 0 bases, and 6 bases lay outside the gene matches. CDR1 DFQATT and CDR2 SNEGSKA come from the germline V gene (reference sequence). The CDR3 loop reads CSARDPGLPEQFF. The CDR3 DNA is TGCAGTGCTAGAGACCCGGGACTACCCGAGCAGTTCTTC.

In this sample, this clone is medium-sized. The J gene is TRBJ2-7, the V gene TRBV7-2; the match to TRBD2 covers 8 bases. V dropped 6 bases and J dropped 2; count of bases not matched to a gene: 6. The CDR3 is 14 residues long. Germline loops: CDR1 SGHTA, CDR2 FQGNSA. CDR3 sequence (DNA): TGTGCCAGCAGGCGAGGGACTAGTACCTACGAGCAGTACTTC. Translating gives CASRRGTSTYEQYF.

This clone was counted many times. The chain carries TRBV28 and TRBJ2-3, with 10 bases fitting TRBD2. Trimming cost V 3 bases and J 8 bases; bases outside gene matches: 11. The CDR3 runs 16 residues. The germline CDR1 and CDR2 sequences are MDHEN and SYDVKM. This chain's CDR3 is CASSFSPSVAGGTQYF. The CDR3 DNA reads TGTGCCAGCAGTTTCTCCCCCAGCGTAGCGGGGGGTACGCAGTATTTT.

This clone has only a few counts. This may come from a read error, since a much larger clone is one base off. The CDR3 is CASATGSGANVLTF. For the CDR3, the DNA is TGTGCCAGTGCCACGGGCTCCGGGGCCAACGTCCTGACTTTC. V is TRBV6-1 and J is TRBJ2-6; D unclear. The ends were cut back, 9 bases at V and 4 bases at J, with 13 bases in the middle. CDR3 length: 14 amino acids. Germline V gives CDR1 MNHNS, CDR2 SASEGT.

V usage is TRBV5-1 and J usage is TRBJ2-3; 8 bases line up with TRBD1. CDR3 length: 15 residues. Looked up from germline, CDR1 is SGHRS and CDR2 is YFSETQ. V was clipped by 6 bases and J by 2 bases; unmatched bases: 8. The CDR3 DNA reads TGCGCCAGCAATTCGGGCAGGGGGCCCACAGATACGCAGTATTTT. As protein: CASNSGRGPTDTQYF.

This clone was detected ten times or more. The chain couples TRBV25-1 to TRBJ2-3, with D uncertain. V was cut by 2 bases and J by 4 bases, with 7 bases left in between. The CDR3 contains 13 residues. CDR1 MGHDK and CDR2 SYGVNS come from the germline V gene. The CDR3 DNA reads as TGTGCCAGCAGTGAAGTAGAGTCAGATACGCAGTATTTT. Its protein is CASSEVESDTQYF.